This T cell receptor (beta chain) originates from a study of T cell responses to AZD1222 COVID-19 vaccine. Study summary: Investigators merged groups given second doses at roughly 4 or roughly 12 weeks.

V lost 4 bases to trimming and J lost 5 bases, with 11 bases between them. This CDR3 has 13 residues. The germline V gene has CDR1 SEHNR and CDR2 FQNEAQ (reference sequence). The table came from immunoSEQ multiplex PCR; TCRdb's copy has only in-frame clones and leaves some out. The sample includes 100,000 to 110,000 clones, approximately 91% seen only once; the top ten take around 1.7%. As regards this clone: Its matching antigen is unknown.

Regarding the study as a whole: There were repertoire samples only from the period after the peak T cell response. Donors were mostly white British, more females; clonal diversity possibly underestimated. Just a handful of people given AZD1222 tested seropositive at baseline.

V is TRBV7-9 and J is TRBJ1-1; D call uncertain. Sequencing was performed on peripheral blood, taken on day 0 of AZD1222 vaccination. The clonotype originates from an adult in good health. The CDR3 DNA follows: TGTGCCAGCAGCTCCCATGGGGTGACTGAAGCTTTCTTT. This translates into CASSSHGVTEAFF.